The 21 T cell receptor beta chains listed next were all sequenced from one sample in a study of blood T cell repertoires in COVID-19. Clones were read by immunoSEQ multiplex PCR, and TCRdb kept only the in-frame ones, dropping some. The sample lists about 190,000 clones, 80% to 90% occurring once. The material sequenced was peripheral blood. The receptors were gathered from a woman aged 70-85 years with active or convalescent COVID-19.

The chain has TRBV6-5 and TRBJ2-7; 11 nucleotides match TRBD2. This CDR3 region has 15 residues. Germline V gene sequence: CDR1 MNHEY, CDR2 SVGAGI. After removal of 6 bases from V and 3 bases from J, the junction contained 7 bases not matched to a gene. CDR3 sequence reads: CASSARTSGYYEQYF. CDR3 bases: TGTGCCAGCAGCGCACGGACTAGCGGGTACTACGAGCAGTACTTC.

This clone showed up just once. The V and J genes are TRBV19 and TRBJ1-1, with 9 nucleotides matching TRBD1. Germline V gene sequence: CDR1 LNHDA, CDR2 SQIVND (reference sequence). The CDR3 sequence is 14 residues long. V was pared by 10 bases and J by 0 bases, with 6 bases of the junction left unmatched. The CDR3 sequence: CATQGARVNTEAFF. The CDR3 nucleotides are TGTGCCACACAGGGGGCGCGGGTGAACACTGAAGCTTTCTTT.

This sequence joins TRBV10-2 and TRBJ1-2; D is unresolved. Between the trimmed V and J ends, which lost 3 bases and 6 bases, there was a span of 8 bases. CDR1 is WSHSY, CDR2 SAAADI, per germline. CDR3 size: 12 residues. CDR3 in amino acids: CASSERTHGYTF. For the CDR3, the DNA is TGCGCCAGCAGTGAACGAACTCATGGCTACACCTTC.

The J gene is TRBJ2-3, the V gene TRBV9, with D possibly matching TRBD2 (6 bases). The CDR3 runs 16 residues. CDR1 is SGDLS and CDR2 is YYNGEE in the germline V gene. V lost 0 bases to trimming and J lost 2 bases, with 13 bases between them. The CDR3 region is CASSVAETRSTDTQYF. As DNA, the CDR3 is TGTGCCAGCAGCGTAGCCGAGACTAGATCCACAGATACGCAGTATTTT.

This chain uses TRBV27 with TRBJ2-7; 11 nucleotides match TRBD1. J was trimmed by 1 base and V by 3 bases; bases with no gene match: 2. CDR1 is MNHEY and CDR2 is SMNVEV in the germline V gene (reference sequence). This CDR3 region has 15 residues. CDR3 protein: CASSFRDRGSYEQYF. In DNA, the CDR3 is TGTGCCAGCAGTTTCCGGGACAGGGGGTCCTACGAGCAGTACTTC.

The chain joins TRBV9 to TRBJ2-7; weak D call: TRBD2 (5 bases). This CDR3 comprises 13 residues. Germline V gives CDR1 SGDLS, CDR2 YYNGEE. V shed 0 bases and J shed 6 bases, with 10 bases lying between them. The CDR3 DNA sequence: TGTGCCAGCAGCGTAGCGGGATCGGGCGAGCAGTACTTC. This encodes CASSVAGSGEQYF.

This rearrangement joins TRBV25-1 to TRBJ2-1, with a possible D match to TRBD1 (6 bases). This CDR3 has 18 residues. V lost 6 bases, J lost 6 bases, and 27 bases lay in between. Germline loops: CDR1 MGHDK, CDR2 SYGVNS. The CDR3: CASRGAAPYPRTVNEQFF. The CDR3 DNA follows: TGTGCCAGCAGGGGGGCGGCCCCCTATCCCCGAACCGTCAATGAGCAGTTCTTC.

V gene TRBV13 combines with J gene TRBJ2-2; TRBD2 agrees at 7 bases. CDR3 size: 16 residues. Germline assignment: CDR1 PRHDT and CDR2 FYEKMQ (reference sequence). Trimming at V came to 5 bases and at J to 5 bases, leaving 11 bases not matched to a gene. The CDR3 coding sequence is TGTGCCAGCAGCCCATTAGCGGGCTTGGGGACCGGGGAGCTGTTTTTT. Protein: CASSPLAGLGTGELFF.

This chain connects TRBV30 to TRBJ2-1; 7 bases map to TRBD2. This CDR3 contains 14 residues. Germline CDR1 is GTSNPN and CDR2 is SVGIG (reference sequence). Trimming cost V 3 bases and J 3 bases; bases outside gene matches: 5. CDR3 bases: TGTGCCTGGAGGAAGCAGCGGGACTACAATGAGCAGTTCTTC. Translating it yields CAWRKQRDYNEQFF.

The rearrangement links TRBV11-2 to TRBJ2-1; a weak D match, TRBD1 (5 bases). V was shortened by 1 base and J by 5 bases, with 12 bases between the two germline ends. Germline CDR1 is SGHAT and CDR2 is FQNNGV. The CDR3 runs 15 residues. CDR3 nucleotide sequence: TGTGCCAGCAGCTTAGGTAGCAGGGTTCACAATGAGCAGTTCTTC. It codes for CASSLGSRVHNEQFF.

CDR3 bases: TGTGCCAGCAGCTTAGACCGAATAGAGGTTGAGAACAATGAGCAGTTCTTC. Translation gives CASSLDRIEVENNEQFF. The chain employs TRBV7-9 and TRBJ2-1; D not certain. V lost 1 base and J 5 bases, leaving 18 bases between the germline ends. The germline V gene has CDR1 SEHNR and CDR2 FQNEAQ (reference sequence). The CDR3 is 17 residues long.

The chain joins TRBV28 to TRBJ1-2; TRBD1 aligns across 8 bases. Germline V CDR1 and CDR2: MDHEN, SYDVKM. The CDR3 spans 12 residues. J was trimmed by 9 bases and V by 6 bases; bases with no gene match: 6. The CDR3 DNA reads TGTGCCAGCAGCGACAGGGGATCTCGCTACACCTTC. It encodes CASSDRGSRYTF.

This clone was seen just once. In the same sample, other DNA sequences code for this CDR3. This rearrangement joins TRBV9 to TRBJ2-3; D is perhaps TRBD1 (5 bases). This CDR3 comprises 15 residues. V was trimmed by 0 bases and J by 3 bases, leaving 11 bases between them. Germline V gives CDR1 SGDLS, CDR2 YYNGEE. Here the CDR3 DNA reads TGTGCCAGCAGCGTAGGGGGCGCTGGGACAGATACGCAGTATTTT. Translating gives CASSVGGAGTDTQYF.

The chain combines TRBV9 with TRBJ2-2, with 9 bases matching TRBD2. The CDR3 has 16 amino acids. J was trimmed by 6 bases and V by 0 bases; bases with no gene match: 6. Germline CDR1 SGDLS, CDR2 YYNGEE. CDR3 nucleotide sequence: TGTGCCAGCAGCGTAGTTGCGGGAGGGCCGGCCGGGGAGCTGTTTTTT. Protein sequence: CASSVVAGGPAGELFF.

The chain is built from TRBV7-2 and TRBJ1-3, with 7 bases fitting TRBD1. The CDR3 spans 15 residues. V lost 8 bases to trimming and J lost 1 base; unmatched junction nucleotides: 8. Germline loops: CDR1 SGHTA, CDR2 FQGNSA. The CDR3 DNA reads TGTGCCAGCTCGCACCCAGGGGGGTCTGGAAACACCATATATTTT. Protein product: CASSHPGGSGNTIYF.

This clone was detected once. V and J are TRBV16 and TRBJ1-1; 12 positions match TRBD1. The V gene end was trimmed by 2 bases and the J gene end by 6 bases; junction bases not matched to a gene: 4. CDR1 is KGHSY, CDR2 FQNENV, per germline. This CDR3 region has 15 residues. DNA for the CDR3: TGTGCCAGCAGCCAAACGGGGACAGGGGGCTCTGAAGCTTTCTTT. Protein product: CASSQTGTGGSEAFF.

This clone was counted a single time. The CDR3 region is CASSSSRDSPYF. In DNA form, the CDR3 reads TGTGCCAGCAGCTCCTCCCGGGACTCCCCGTACTTC. The chain combines TRBV6-5 with TRBJ2-5; D possibly corresponds to TRBD2 (6 bases). Germline V gene sequence: CDR1 MNHEY, CDR2 SVGAGI. The CDR3 sequence is 12 residues long. Trimming pared 6 bases from V and 13 bases from J, leaving 18 bases between.

There are many counts of this clone. V gene TRBV7-2 combines with J gene TRBJ2-7; possible D gene TRBD2, 5 bases. The length of the CDR3 is 14 residues. Germline V CDR1 and CDR2: SGHTA, FQGNSA. V gave up 0 bases and J gave up 5 bases, with 11 bases separating them. The DNA of the CDR3 is TGTGCCAGCAGCTTAGCGTCGGGGAACCACGAGCAGTACTTC. It translates to CASSLASGNHEQYF.

The chain links TRBV20-1 to TRBJ1-5; 7 bases line up with TRBD1. The CDR3 length is 17 residues. The germline V gene encodes CDR1 DFQATT and CDR2 SNEGSKA (reference sequence). V gave up 3 bases and J gave up 4 bases; unmatched junction bases: 15. CDR3 in amino acids: CSASSVRQGSGNQPQHF. CDR3 nucleotides: TGCAGTGCTAGTAGTGTCCGACAGGGCTCGGGAAATCAGCCCCAGCATTTT.

The chain is built from TRBV27 and TRBJ1-6, with unresolved D. V was pared by 7 bases and J by 8 bases, with 12 bases between. The CDR3 covers 13 residues. Germline values: CDR1 MNHEY, CDR2 SMNVEV (reference sequence). The CDR3 nucleotides are TGTGCCAGCACGGGAGGGAGGGATTCACCCCTCCACTTT. It specifies CASTGGRDSPLHF.

This rearrangement joins TRBV6-5 to TRBJ1-2, with 8 bases that match TRBD1. The trim removed 2 bases at V and 4 bases at J, leaving 9 bases unmatched. Germline V gives CDR1 MNHEY, CDR2 SVGAGI. The length of the CDR3 is 16 residues. The CDR3 DNA follows: TGTGCCAGCAGTTACCACGGACAGACAGGGGCCTATGGCTACACCTTC. Translated, it gives CASSYHGQTGAYGYTF.